The rows below give T cell receptor beta chains drawn from one sample of a study of blood T cell repertoires in COVID-19. TCRdb's table, derived via immunoSEQ multiplex PCR, lists solely in-frame clones and lacks some. Here the sample spans some 200,000 clones, 80% to 90% being singletons. Sequenced sample: PBMCs or T cells enriched from blood (not recorded which). Receptors were obtained from a woman aged 35 to 49 with acute COVID-19. CDR3s include the opening cysteine and the closing phenylalanine or tryptophan. D genes are given only for firm matches. A clone size is listed for some rows: how often the clone was seen (once, few, many), or a class if it is expanded.

d_gene: NA; v_gene: TRBV3-1/TRBV3-2; j_gene: TRBJ2-1; abundance: once; CDR3aa: CASSQERRGETDRIVEQFF; CDR3nt: TGTGCCAGCAGCCAAGAGAGGCGGGGAGAAACCGATCGAATCGTCGAGCAGTTCTTC
d_gene: NA; v_gene: TRBV5-1; j_gene: TRBJ2-1; abundance: NA; CDR3aa: CASSLEVGYNEQFF; CDR3nt: TGCGCCAGCAGCTTGGAAGTCGGCTACAATGAGCAGTTCTTC
d_gene: NA; v_gene: TRBV5-1; j_gene: TRBJ2-2; abundance: NA; CDR3aa: CASSPGVTGELFF; CDR3nt: TGCGCCAGCAGCCCCGGGGTCACCGGGGAGCTGTTTTTT
d_gene: TRBD1; v_gene: TRBV19; j_gene: TRBJ2-1; abundance: NA; CDR3aa: CASSKGTGGINEQFF; CDR3nt: TGTGCCAGTAGTAAGGGGACAGGGGGCATCAATGAGCAGTTCTTC
d_gene: TRBD1; v_gene: TRBV3-1/TRBV3-2; j_gene: TRBJ1-2; abundance: few; CDR3aa: CASSRGQGLGYTF; CDR3nt: TGTGCCAGCAGTCGGGGACAGGGTCTTGGCTACACCTTC
d_gene: NA; v_gene: TRBV19; j_gene: TRBJ2-7; abundance: NA; CDR3aa: CASSIGGGSSYEQYF; CDR3nt: TGTGCCAGTAGTATTGGAGGGGGCAGCTCCTACGAGCAGTACTTC
d_gene: NA; v_gene: TRBV9; j_gene: TRBJ1-5; abundance: NA; CDR3aa: CASSGGMNIDNLCQGSLSNQPQHF; CDR3nt: TGTGCCAGCAGCGGAGGAATGAATATCGACAACCTATGCCAGGGGAGCCTTAGCAATCAGCCCCAGCATTTT
d_gene: NA; v_gene: TRBV5-4; j_gene: TRBJ2-3; abundance: NA; CDR3aa: CASRPWGADTQYF; CDR3nt: TGTGCCAGCAGGCCCTGGGGGGCAGATACGCAGTATTTT
d_gene: NA; v_gene: TRBV18; j_gene: TRBJ1-2; abundance: NA; CDR3aa: CASSPPSGVSQNGYTF; CDR3nt: TGTGCCAGCTCACCCCCCAGTGGAGTGAGCCAGAATGGCTACACCTTC
d_gene: NA; v_gene: TRBV6-5; j_gene: TRBJ2-6; abundance: NA; CDR3aa: CASSSQGVSGANVLTF; CDR3nt: TGTGCCAGCAGTTCACAGGGAGTGTCTGGGGCCAACGTCCTGACTTTC
d_gene: TRBD1; v_gene: TRBV27; j_gene: TRBJ2-1; abundance: NA; CDR3aa: CASCTGTGGYNEQFF; CDR3nt: TGTGCCAGCTGCACCGGGACAGGGGGCTACAATGAGCAGTTCTTC
d_gene: NA; v_gene: TRBV6-5; j_gene: TRBJ1-5; abundance: NA; CDR3aa: CASVQGPDQPQHF; CDR3nt: TGTGCCAGCGTCCAGGGCCCTGATCAGCCCCAGCATTTT
d_gene: NA; v_gene: TRBV11-2; j_gene: TRBJ2-7; abundance: NA; CDR3aa: CASSLGPGRHEQYF; CDR3nt: TGTGCCAGCAGCTTAGGGCCGGGGAGGCACGAGCAGTACTTC
d_gene: NA; v_gene: TRBV18; j_gene: TRBJ1-4; abundance: once; CDR3aa: CASSRTGPRAATNEKLFF; CDR3nt: TGTGCCAGCTCGCGAACAGGACCCAGGGCGGCAACTAATGAAAAACTGTTTTTT
d_gene: NA; v_gene: TRBV3-1/TRBV3-2; j_gene: TRBJ1-5; abundance: once; CDR3aa: CASSRGPGNQPQHF; CDR3nt: TGTGCCAGCAGCCGAGGGCCGGGAAATCAGCCCCAGCATTTT
d_gene: NA; v_gene: TRBV2; j_gene: TRBJ1-2; abundance: once; CDR3aa: CASGNRARDGYTF; CDR3nt: TGTGCCAGCGGGAATAGGGCGAGGGATGGCTACACCTTC
d_gene: NA; v_gene: TRBV18; j_gene: TRBJ1-1; abundance: NA; CDR3aa: CASSPLSAGNTEAFF; CDR3nt: TGTGCCAGCTCACCACTCAGTGCGGGGAACACTGAAGCTTTCTTT
d_gene: NA; v_gene: TRBV24-1; j_gene: TRBJ2-2; abundance: NA; CDR3aa: CATSRGANTGELFF; CDR3nt: TGTGCCACCAGTCGGGGGGCTAACACCGGGGAGCTGTTTTTT
d_gene: TRBD2; v_gene: TRBV27; j_gene: TRBJ2-5; abundance: once; CDR3aa: CASSFRLAGTQYF; CDR3nt: TGTGCCAGCAGTTTCCGACTAGCGGGGACCCAGTACTTC
d_gene: NA; v_gene: TRBV19; j_gene: TRBJ1-1; abundance: NA; CDR3aa: CASSIRQRNTEAFF; CDR3nt: TGTGCCAGTAGTATTCGACAGAGGAACACTGAAGCTTTCTTT
d_gene: NA; v_gene: TRBV5-1; j_gene: TRBJ1-2; abundance: NA; CDR3aa: CASSLVGEDYGYTF; CDR3nt: TGCGCCAGCAGCTTGGTTGGAGAAGACTATGGCTACACCTTC
d_gene: NA; v_gene: TRBV7-2; j_gene: TRBJ2-1; abundance: NA; CDR3aa: CASSFGGYNEQFF; CDR3nt: TGTGCCAGCAGCTTCGGCGGCTACAATGAGCAGTTCTTC
d_gene: NA; v_gene: TRBV4-2; j_gene: TRBJ1-4; abundance: NA; CDR3aa: CASSQGVGGTTNEKLFF; CDR3nt: TGTGCCAGCAGCCAAGGGGTTGGAGGGACAACTAATGAAAAACTGTTTTTT
d_gene: NA; v_gene: TRBV7-6; j_gene: TRBJ1-6; abundance: NA; CDR3aa: CASSLGTDSPLHF; CDR3nt: TGTGCCAGCAGCTTAGGGACTGATTCACCCCTCCACTTT
d_gene: TRBD1; v_gene: TRBV3-1/TRBV3-2; j_gene: TRBJ2-1; abundance: once; CDR3aa: CASSQDFGQAYNEQFF; CDR3nt: TGTGCCAGCAGCCAAGACTTCGGACAGGCGTACAATGAGCAGTTCTTC
d_gene: TRBD1; v_gene: TRBV15; j_gene: TRBJ1-1; abundance: few; CDR3aa: CATSRGTAMNTEAFF; CDR3nt: TGTGCCACCAGCAGGGGGACAGCGATGAACACTGAAGCTTTCTTT
d_gene: NA; v_gene: TRBV5-1; j_gene: TRBJ1-2; abundance: NA; CDR3aa: CASSLTSSLNYGYTF; CDR3nt: TGCGCCAGCAGCTTGACTTCATCCTTGAACTATGGCTACACCTTC
d_gene: TRBD2; v_gene: TRBV7-2; j_gene: TRBJ2-3; abundance: NA; CDR3aa: CASSTRTSGGLADTQYF; CDR3nt: TGTGCCAGCAGCACGAGGACTAGCGGGGGGTTAGCAGATACGCAGTATTTT
d_gene: TRBD1; v_gene: TRBV7-9; j_gene: TRBJ1-6; abundance: NA; CDR3aa: CASRVEGANSPLHF; CDR3nt: TGTGCCAGCAGGGTGGAGGGGGCTAATTCACCCCTCCACTTT
d_gene: NA; v_gene: TRBV9; j_gene: TRBJ1-2; abundance: NA; CDR3aa: CASNEGGGYGYTF; CDR3nt: TGTGCCAGCAACGAGGGAGGGGGCTATGGCTACACCTTC
d_gene: TRBD1; v_gene: TRBV5-4; j_gene: TRBJ1-2; abundance: NA; CDR3aa: CASQSRGQRGYTF; CDR3nt: TGTGCCAGCCAAAGCAGGGGGCAACGGGGCTACACCTTC
d_gene: TRBD1; v_gene: TRBV19; j_gene: TRBJ1-2; abundance: NA; CDR3aa: CASRTPGTAVVYTF; CDR3nt: TGTGCCAGTAGGACCCCCGGGACAGCTGTGGTCTACACCTTC
d_gene: TRBD2; v_gene: TRBV5-1; j_gene: TRBJ2-2; abundance: NA; CDR3aa: CASSNLGSTGGHTGELFF; CDR3nt: TGCGCCAGCAGCAACCTAGGCTCCACGGGGGGGCACACCGGGGAGCTGTTTTTT
d_gene: TRBD1; v_gene: TRBV7-9; j_gene: TRBJ2-1; abundance: NA; CDR3aa: CASSTTGTGSHNEQFF; CDR3nt: TGTGCCAGCAGCACCACCGGGACAGGGTCCCACAATGAGCAGTTCTTC
d_gene: TRBD1; v_gene: TRBV5-6; j_gene: TRBJ1-1; abundance: NA; CDR3aa: CASSFGTAGNTEAFF; CDR3nt: TGTGCCAGCAGCTTCGGGACAGCAGGGAACACTGAAGCTTTCTTT
d_gene: NA; v_gene: TRBV7-2; j_gene: TRBJ1-6; abundance: NA; CDR3aa: CASSVAGGVQPLHF; CDR3nt: TGTGCCAGCAGCGTCGCGGGGGGCGTTCAACCCCTCCACTTT
d_gene: TRBD1; v_gene: TRBV7-9; j_gene: TRBJ2-7; abundance: NA; CDR3aa: CASSLEGTAYEQYF; CDR3nt: TGTGCCAGCAGCTTAGAAGGGACAGCCTACGAGCAGTACTTC
d_gene: NA; v_gene: TRBV27; j_gene: TRBJ1-2; abundance: NA; CDR3aa: CASSLSGQMYGYTF; CDR3nt: TGTGCCAGCAGTTTATCTGGGCAGATGTATGGCTACACCTTC
d_gene: NA; v_gene: TRBV27; j_gene: TRBJ1-2; abundance: NA; CDR3aa: CASSTKPTVSVTGYTF; CDR3nt: TGTGCCAGCAGCACAAAACCGACAGTCTCCGTGACTGGCTACACCTTC
d_gene: NA; v_gene: TRBV27; j_gene: TRBJ2-2; abundance: NA; CDR3aa: CASSFTTNTGELFF; CDR3nt: TGTGCCAGCAGTTTTACAACGAACACCGGGGAGCTGTTTTTT
d_gene: NA; v_gene: TRBV5-1; j_gene: TRBJ2-3; abundance: NA; CDR3aa: CTSSLVGGPDTQYF; CDR3nt: TGCACCAGCAGCTTGGTGGGGGGGCCCGATACGCAGTATTTT
d_gene: NA; v_gene: TRBV5-4; j_gene: TRBJ1-3; abundance: NA; CDR3aa: CASSLAGGGNTIYF; CDR3nt: TGTGCCAGCAGCTTGGCGGGGGGTGGAAACACCATATATTTT
d_gene: NA; v_gene: TRBV7-9; j_gene: TRBJ1-5; abundance: NA; CDR3aa: CASSLAGRNQPQHF; CDR3nt: TGTGCCAGCAGCTTAGCGGGGCGCAATCAGCCCCAGCATTTT
d_gene: TRBD2; v_gene: TRBV3-1/TRBV3-2; j_gene: TRBJ2-5; abundance: NA; CDR3aa: CASSQGLAEQETQYF; CDR3nt: TGTGCCAGCAGCCAGGGACTAGCGGAGCAAGAGACCCAGTACTTC